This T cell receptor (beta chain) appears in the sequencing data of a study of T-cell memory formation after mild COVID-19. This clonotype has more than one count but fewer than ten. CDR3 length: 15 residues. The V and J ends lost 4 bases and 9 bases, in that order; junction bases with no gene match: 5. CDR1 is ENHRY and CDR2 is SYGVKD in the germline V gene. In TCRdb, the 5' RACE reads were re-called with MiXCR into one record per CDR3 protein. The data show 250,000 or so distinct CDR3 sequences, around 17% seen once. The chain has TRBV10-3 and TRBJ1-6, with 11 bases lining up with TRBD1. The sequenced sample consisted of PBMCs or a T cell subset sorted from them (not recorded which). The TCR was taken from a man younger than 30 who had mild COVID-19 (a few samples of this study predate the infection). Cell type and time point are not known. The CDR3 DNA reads TGTGCCATCAGTGGTTCGGGACAGGGGGGTTCACCCCTCCACTTT. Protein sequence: CAISGSGQGGSPLHF.